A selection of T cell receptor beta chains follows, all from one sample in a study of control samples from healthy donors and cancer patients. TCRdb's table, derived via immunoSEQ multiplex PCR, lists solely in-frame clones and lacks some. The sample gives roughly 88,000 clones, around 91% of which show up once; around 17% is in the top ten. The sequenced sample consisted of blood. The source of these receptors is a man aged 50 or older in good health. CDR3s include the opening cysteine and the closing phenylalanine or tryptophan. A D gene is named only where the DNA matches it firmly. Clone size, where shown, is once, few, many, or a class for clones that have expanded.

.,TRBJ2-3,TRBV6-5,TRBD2,TGTGCCAGCAGTTTCACTAGCGGGGGGGCCGATACGCAGTATTTT,CASSFTSGGADTQYF
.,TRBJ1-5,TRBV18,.,TGTGCCAGTTCCCCAGGGAGCAATCAGCCCCAGCATTTT,CASSPGSNQPQHF
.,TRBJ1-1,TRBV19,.,TGTGCCAGTAGCTCACAGGTGGTCACTGAAGCTTTCTTT,CASSSQVVTEAFF
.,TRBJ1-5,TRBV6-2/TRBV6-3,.,TGTGCCAGCAGTCCCGCGACAGGCTTAAGACAGCCCCAGCATTTT,CASSPATGLRQPQHF
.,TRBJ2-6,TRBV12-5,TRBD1,TGTGCTAGTGGTCCGACAGGGTATACTGGGGCCAACGTCCTGACTTTC,CASGPTGYTGANVLTF
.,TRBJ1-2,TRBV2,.,TGTGCCAGCAGTGATTTTGACTGGATCCGGGGAAAGAGTCCCTATGGCTACACCTTC,CASSDFDWIRGKSPYGYTF
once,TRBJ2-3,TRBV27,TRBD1,TGTGCCAGCAGTTACAGGGGGAACCCAGATACGCAGTATTTT,CASSYRGNPDTQYF
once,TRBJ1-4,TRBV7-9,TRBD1,TGTGCCAGCAGCTTATTAGGACAGGGGAGGAGTACTAATGAAAAACTGTTTTTT,CASSLLGQGRSTNEKLFF
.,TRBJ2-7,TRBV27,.,TGTGCCAGCAGTTTGAGGGGGGTCTCAACCTACGAGCAGTACTTC,CASSLRGVSTYEQYF
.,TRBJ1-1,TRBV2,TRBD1,TGTGCCAGCAGTCGGGGGACAGGGCCCACTGAAGCTTTCTTT,CASSRGTGPTEAFF
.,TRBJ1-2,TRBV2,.,TGTGCCAGCAGTGAACCGGGAACGTATACCCCCTATGGCTACACCTTC,CASSEPGTYTPYGYTF
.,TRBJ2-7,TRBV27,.,TGTGCCAGCAGTTGGGCGGGGCCACTCTCCTACGAGCAGTACTTC,CASSWAGPLSYEQYF
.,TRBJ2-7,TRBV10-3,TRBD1,TGTGCCATTGGACAGGGTGGACTTGGGAGTCACGAGCAGTACTTC,CAIGQGGLGSHEQYF
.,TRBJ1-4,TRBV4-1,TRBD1,TGCGCCAGCAGCCCCTCGACAGGGGTGGGTGAAAAACTGTTTTTT,CASSPSTGVGEKLFF
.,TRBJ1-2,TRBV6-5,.,TGTGCCAGCAGACCCAACTATGGCTACACCTTC,CASRPNYGYTF
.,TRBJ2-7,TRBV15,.,TGTGCCACCAGCAGATTCCGGGACCCCGAGGACGAGCAGTACTTC,CATSRFRDPEDEQYF
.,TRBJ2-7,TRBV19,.,TGTGCCAGTAGACCCTGGGGATCGGAAGGGCAGTACTTC,CASRPWGSEGQYF
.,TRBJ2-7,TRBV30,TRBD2,TGTGCCTGGAGATCGTATCTAGCGGGAGAACGTTACGAGCAGTACTTC,CAWRSYLAGERYEQYF
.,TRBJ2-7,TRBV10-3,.,TGTGCCATCAGGAGCTCCTACGAGCAGTACTTC,CAIRSSYEQYF
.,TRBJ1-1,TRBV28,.,TGTGCCAGCATAAAGGGACCGCCGAACACTGAAGCTTTCTTT,CASIKGPPNTEAFF
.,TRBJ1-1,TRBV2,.,TGTGCCAGCAGTGCCCTCACCACGGGGGCCACTGAAGCTTTCTTT,CASSALTTGATEAFF
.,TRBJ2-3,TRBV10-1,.,TGCGCCAGCAGTAACCCAGGGACAACGGATACGCAGTATTTT,CASSNPGTTDTQYF
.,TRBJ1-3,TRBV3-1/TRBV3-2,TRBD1,TGTGCCAGCAGCCGATCGGGACAGGGGATTTCTGGAAACACCATATATTTT,CASSRSGQGISGNTIYF
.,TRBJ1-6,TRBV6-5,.,TGTGCCAGCAGGCTCCGGGCCCATAATTCACCCCTCCACTTT,CASRLRAHNSPLHF
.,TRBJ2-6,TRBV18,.,TGTGCCAGCTCACCGTCAAGGGGGGACGTCCTGACTTTC,CASSPSRGDVLTF
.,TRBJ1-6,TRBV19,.,TGTGCCAGTAGTATAGATCACGACAGGACTTATCCCCTCCACTTT,CASSIDHDRTYPLHF
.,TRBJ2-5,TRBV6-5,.,TGTGCCAGCAGTTACGGGCATGCGGGCAGGGAGACCCAGTACTTC,CASSYGHAGRETQYF
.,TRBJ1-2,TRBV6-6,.,TGTGCCAGCAGTCGAACCCATACCGGGGGCTACACCTTC,CASSRTHTGGYTF
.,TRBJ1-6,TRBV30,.,TGTGCCTGGGGATCAAATAATTCACCCCTCCACTTT,CAWGSNNSPLHF
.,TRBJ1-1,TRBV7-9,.,TGTGCCAGCAGCGTACAGGGCCCGAACACTGAAGCTTTCTTT,CASSVQGPNTEAFF
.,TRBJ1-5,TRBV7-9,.,TGTGCCAGCAGCAACGAGGGTAACGGGCAGCCCCAGCATTTT,CASSNEGNGQPQHF
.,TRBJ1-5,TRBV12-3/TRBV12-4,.,TGTGCCAGCAGTCGAGATCGGGCCCAGCATTTT,CASSRDRAQHF
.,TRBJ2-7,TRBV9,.,TGTGCCAGCAGCGTCAGAAGGCCGATGGGGGAGCAGTACTTC,CASSVRRPMGEQYF
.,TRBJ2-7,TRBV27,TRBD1,TGTGCCAGCGCTAAATCAACAGGGGGCTCCTACGAGCAGTACTTC,CASAKSTGGSYEQYF
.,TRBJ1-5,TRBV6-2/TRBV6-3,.,TGTGCCAGCAGTTACGCCGGGACTTTGAATCAGCCCCAGCATTTT,CASSYAGTLNQPQHF
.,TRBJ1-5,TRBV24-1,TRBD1,TGTGCCACCAGTGACCGGGACAGTCCCAATCAGCCCCAGCATTTT,CATSDRDSPNQPQHF
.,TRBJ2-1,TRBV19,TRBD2,TGTGCCAGTAGTATAATTGGGACTAGAGTCAAGGTTGGGGAGCAGTTCTTC,CASSIIGTRVKVGEQFF
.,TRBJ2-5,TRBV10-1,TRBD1,TGCGCCAGCAGTGAGTCACTGGGACAGGGGGACGAGACCCAGTACTTC,CASSESLGQGDETQYF
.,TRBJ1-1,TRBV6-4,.,TGTGCCAGCAAAGAGGGGCTGGGGGACACTGAAGCTTTCTTT,CASKEGLGDTEAFF
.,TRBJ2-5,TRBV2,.,TGTGCCAGCAGCGGAGAGACCCAGTACTTC,CASSGETQYF
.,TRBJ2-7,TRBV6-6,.,TGTGCCAGCAGTTCACCGATCGACTCCTACGAGCAGTACTTC,CASSSPIDSYEQYF
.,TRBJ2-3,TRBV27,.,TGTGCCAGCAGGGGGGCTAGCACAGATACGCAGTATTTT,CASRGASTDTQYF
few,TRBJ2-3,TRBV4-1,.,TGCGCCAGCAGCCAAGTAGATATGGGGCTGAGCACAGATACGCAGTATTTT,CASSQVDMGLSTDTQYF
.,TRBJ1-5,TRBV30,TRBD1,TGTGCCTGGACCCGAAGAGGGGGCAGGCAGCCCCAGCATTTT,CAWTRRGGRQPQHF
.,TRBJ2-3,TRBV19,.,TGTGCCAGTAGCCAGTTTCACACAGATACGCAGTATTTT,CASSQFHTDTQYF